The 30 T cell receptor beta chains reported below all come from one sample, sequenced in a study of response to subunit inactivated influenza vaccine. TCRdb re-called the RT-PCR reads with MiXCR, one entry per CDR3 protein. This sample has roughly 160,000 distinct CDR3 sequences, with approximately 10% found just once. The sequencing here drew on non-naive T cells sorted from PBMCs, taken roughly 45 days after vaccination. The receptors stem from a man aged 45 to 65 who received an inactivated influenza vaccine.

In this sample, this clonotype turned up a few times. The V gene is TRBV6-2 or TRBV6-3, the J gene TRBJ2-1, with 7 positions matching TRBD2. J gave up 8 bases and V 8 bases, and 12 bases lay outside the gene matches. The CDR3 covers 14 residues. Germline lookup yields CDR1 MNHEY and CDR2 SVGEGT. CDR3 nucleotide sequence: TGTGCCAGCCAGAGACTAGGTGGGAGGGATGAGCAGTTCTTC. It specifies CASQRLGGRDEQFF.

The chain recombines TRBV15 with TRBJ2-1, with TRBD2 as a possible D gene (6 bases). The CDR3 loop spans 14 amino acids. Germline loops: CDR1 LNHNV, CDR2 YYDKDF (reference sequence). The V end was cut by 10 bases, the J end by 6 bases, with 19 bases between. This CDR3 is CASERDRRGNEQFF. In DNA form, the CDR3 reads TGTGCCAGTGAAAGGGACCGGCGGGGCAATGAGCAGTTCTTC.

The rearrangement joins TRBV19 to TRBJ2-7; 8 bases fit TRBD2. This CDR3 spans 15 amino acids. The V gene's germline CDR1 is LNHDA and CDR2 SQIVND (reference sequence). J lost 1 base, V lost 4 bases, and 6 bases had no gene match. The CDR3 DNA is TGTGCCAGTAGTAAGGATTCGGGGGGGTCCTACGAGCAGTACTTC. Protein product: CASSKDSGGSYEQYF.

This clonotype occurred many times. V gene TRBV29-1 combines with J gene TRBJ2-7; D is tentatively TRBD1 or TRBD2 (5 bases each). The V and J ends lost 1 base and 1 base respectively, with 11 bases between them. The CDR3 sequence is 14 residues long. The germline CDR1 and CDR2 sequences are SQVTM and ANQGSEA. The CDR3 sequence: CSVEGGTGSYEQYF. The CDR3 DNA reads as TGCAGCGTTGAAGGAGGGACGGGGTCCTACGAGCAGTACTTC.

This clonotype was seen ten or more times. The J gene is TRBJ2-5, the V gene TRBV4-1; TRBD2 is a possible D gene (5 bases). The CDR3 covers 17 residues. The V gene's germline CDR1 is MGHRA and CDR2 YSYEKL. V lost 3 bases and J lost 4, with 21 bases in between. CDR3 amino acids: CASSHPRSGGFGETQYF. The CDR3 DNA sequence: TGCGCCAGCAGCCACCCCCGTTCAGGAGGATTCGGAGAGACCCAGTACTTC.

This clonotype was counted between two and nine times. The chain recombines TRBV7-2 with TRBJ1-2; 7 nucleotides match TRBD1. Germline-derived CDR1 and CDR2 are SGHTA and FQGNSA. V was clipped by 1 base and J by 6 bases; unmatched bases: 5. This CDR3 region has 14 residues. The CDR3 nucleotides read TGTGCCAGCAGCTTAGGCCAGGGGGGCGATGGCTACACCTTC. This codes for CASSLGQGGDGYTF. Full variable domain (remainder filled in from reference TRBV7-2 and TRBJ1-2): GAGVSQSPSNKVTEKGKDVELRCDPISGHTALYWYRQSLGQGLEFLIYFQGNSAPDKSGLPSDRFSAERTGGSVSTLTIQRTQQEDSAVYLCASSLGQGGDGYTFGSGTRLTVV.

This clonotype has just a few counts. The chain uses TRBV3-1 and TRBJ2-4, with unresolved D. Germline V CDR1 and CDR2: LGHDT, YNNKEL (reference sequence). The CDR3 consists of 13 residues. V dropped 1 base and J dropped 9 bases, with 10 bases sitting between them. This chain's CDR3 is CASSQVQLGIQYF. As DNA, the CDR3 is TGTGCCAGCAGCCAAGTCCAGCTAGGCATTCAGTACTTC.

This clonotype was picked up many times. The chain employs TRBV5-5 and TRBJ2-3; D unclear. Germline V gives CDR1 SGHKS, CDR2 YYEKEE (reference sequence). CDR3 length: 14 residues. Deletions cut 2 bases from V and 0 bases from J, with 7 bases between. CDR3 DNA sequence: TGTGCCAGCAGCTTTCGGCTTAGCACAGATACGCAGTATTTT. Translation gives CASSFRLSTDTQYF.

This clonotype turned up a few times. The V gene is TRBV18, the J gene TRBJ1-4; unclear D gene. Trimming left V 3 bases short and J 10 bases short, with 15 bases between. CDR1 KGHSH and CDR2 LQKENI come from the germline V gene. The CDR3 is 14 residues long. The CDR3 sequence: CASSPTSGYPKLFF. The CDR3 DNA sequence: TGTGCCAGCTCACCCACCAGCGGGTACCCAAAACTGTTTTTT.

This clonotype has only a few counts. This chain links TRBV6-5 with TRBJ1-2; D gene ambiguous. The V and J ends lost 0 bases and 3 bases respectively, with 11 bases between them. Per germline, CDR1 MNHEY and CDR2 SVGAGI. The CDR3 has 15 amino acids. CDR3 nucleotides: TGTGCCAGCAGTTACTCGAGCGGAGTCGACTATGGCTACACCTTC. This encodes CASSYSSGVDYGYTF.

This clonotype was picked up a small number of times. This chain uses TRBV7-2 with TRBJ2-3; D ambiguous. The CDR3 length is 14 residues. Germline CDR1 is SGHTA and CDR2 is FQGNSA. V dropped 2 bases and J dropped 2 bases, with 8 bases sitting between them. The CDR3 reads CASSLRRNTDTQYF. CDR3 in DNA: TGTGCCAGCAGCTTAAGGCGGAACACAGATACGCAGTATTTT.

The chain links TRBV29-1 to TRBJ1-5, with TRBD1 matching 8 bases. The CDR3 is 13 residues long. Germline CDR1 SQVTM, CDR2 ANQGSEA. The junction had 10 bases not matched to a gene; V was cut back by 7 bases and J by 8 bases. Here the CDR3 reads CSAQGAKGEPQHF. CDR3 coding DNA: TGCAGCGCCCAGGGGGCGAAGGGGGAGCCCCAGCATTTT. Full variable domain (remainder filled in from reference TRBV29-1 and TRBJ1-5): SAVISQKPSRDICQRGTSLTIQCQVDSQVTMMFWYRQQPGQSLTLIATANQGSEATYESGFVIDKFPISRPNLTFSTLTVSNMSPEDSSIYLCSAQGAKGEPQHFGDGTRLSIL.

This clonotype was seen a handful of times. This chain uses TRBV7-6 with TRBJ2-3; TRBD2 matches 9 bases. J was trimmed by 8 bases and V by 4 bases; bases with no gene match: 19. The CDR3 length is 18 residues. From germline, CDR1 is SGHVS and CDR2 FNYEAQ. CDR3 amino acids: CASSSFRGREGQKGTQYF. The CDR3 nucleotides read TGTGCCAGCAGCTCTTTCCGCGGGCGGGAGGGCCAGAAGGGTACGCAGTATTTT.

This clonotype was counted many times. The chain recombines TRBV12-3 or TRBV12-4 with TRBJ2-2; the D is unclear. V gave up 2 bases and J gave up 6 bases, with 4 bases separating them. The CDR3 runs 12 residues. CDR3 amino acids: CASSLFPGELFF. In DNA, the CDR3 is TGTGCCAGCAGTTTATTTCCCGGGGAGCTGTTTTTT.

This clonotype was observed many times. This chain connects TRBV4-1 to TRBJ1-2; D not resolved. The CDR3 loop spans 17 amino acids. From germline, CDR1 is MGHRA and CDR2 YSYEKL. V was shortened by 3 bases and J by 6 bases, with 23 bases between the two germline ends. The CDR3 protein is CASSQLALREKVDGYTF. CDR3 in DNA: TGCGCCAGCAGCCAGCTAGCTTTGAGGGAGAAGGTCGATGGCTACACCTTC.

This sequence joins TRBV6-2 or TRBV6-3 and TRBJ2-2; D unclear. This CDR3 region has 20 residues. In germline, CDR1 is MNHEY, CDR2 SVGEGT. Trimming shortened V by 2 bases and J by 0 bases, and 22 bases separated the two germline ends. The CDR3 DNA sequence: TGTGCCAGCAGTTACCCCTCGTCTAGAATAGCTTACCCGAACACCGGGGAGCTGTTTTTT. It translates to CASSYPSSRIAYPNTGELFF.

The genes are TRBV7-2 and TRBJ2-1; 11 bases agree with TRBD1. Germline assignment: CDR1 SGHTA and CDR2 FQGNSA. This CDR3 region has 13 residues. V was pared by 4 bases and J by 14 bases, with 7 bases of the junction left unmatched. The CDR3 nucleotides are TGTGCCAGCAGCTCCCCGGGACAGGGGGTAAAGTTCTTC. This codes for CASSSPGQGVKFF.

This clonotype was seen only a few times. V and J are TRBV7-3 and TRBJ2-3; tentatively, D is TRBD1 or TRBD2 (5 bases each). Trimming pared 5 bases from V and 8 bases from J, leaving 17 bases between. Germline V CDR1 and CDR2: SGHTA, FQGTGA. The CDR3 runs to 14 residues. This CDR3 is CASSPGTAQGTQYF. The CDR3 coding sequence is TGTGCCAGCAGCCCTGGGACCGCCCAAGGTACGCAGTATTTT.

This clonotype occurred a few times. This rearrangement joins TRBV6-2 or TRBV6-3 to TRBJ2-7; D remains unclear. V was cut by 2 bases and J by 3 bases, with 8 bases left in between. Germline CDR1 and CDR2: MNHEY and SVGEGT. This CDR3 has 13 amino acids. The CDR3 DNA follows: TGTGCCAGCAGTTACGTTCACAACTACGAGCAGTACTTC. It is translated as CASSYVHNYEQYF.

The J gene is TRBJ2-1, the V gene TRBV25-1; D call uncertain. V lost 5 bases and J lost 7, with 15 bases in between. CDR1 and CDR2 from the germline V gene are MGHDK and SYGVNS. The length of the CDR3 is 14 residues. The CDR3 reads CASSTPMGNNEQFF. The CDR3 nucleotides read TGTGCCAGCAGTACCCCGATGGGGAATAATGAGCAGTTCTTC.

The J gene is TRBJ2-3, the V gene TRBV7-2; D gene unclear. Germline assignment: CDR1 SGHTA and CDR2 FQGNSA. Trimming took 3 bases from V and 4 from J, leaving 5 bases between them. CDR3 length equals 12 residues. CDR3 in amino acids: CASSFLPDTQYF. In DNA form, the CDR3 reads TGTGCCAGCAGCTTCCTCCCAGATACGCAGTATTTT.

The chain recombines TRBV2 with TRBJ2-5, with 9 bases matching TRBD1. V lost 6 bases to trimming and J lost 3 bases; unmatched junction nucleotides: 5. This CDR3 contains 14 residues. Germline-derived CDR1 and CDR2 are SNHLY and FYNNEI. The CDR3 sequence: CASRPTGGKETQYF. As DNA, the CDR3 is TGTGCCAGCAGGCCGACAGGGGGGAAAGAGACCCAGTACTTC.

This clonotype occurred a few times. This sequence joins TRBV9 and TRBJ2-3, with 8 bases fitting TRBD1. The CDR3 is 16 amino acids. V dropped 4 bases and J dropped 5; count of bases not matched to a gene: 12. The V gene's germline CDR1 is SGDLS and CDR2 YYNGEE. The CDR3 DNA reads TGTGCCAGCAGCCCGTGGACAGGGCGCCTTGGAGATACGCAGTATTTT. Amino acids: CASSPWTGRLGDTQYF. The full variable domain, in which reference TRBV9 and TRBJ2-3 provide the parts outside the CDR3, is DSGVTQTPKHLITATGQRVTLRCSPRSGDLSVYWYQQSLDQGLQFLIQYYNGEERAKGNILERFSAQQFPDLHSELNLSSLELGDSALYFCASSPWTGRLGDTQYFGPGTRLTVL.

The V call is TRBV5-5, the J call TRBJ1-2; the D gene is possibly TRBD1 (5 bases). Trimming took 1 base from V and 4 from J, leaving 11 bases between them. Germline lookup yields CDR1 SGHKS and CDR2 YYEKEE (reference sequence). The CDR3 runs 14 residues. The CDR3 sequence: CASSLQGAVYGYTF. DNA of the CDR3: TGTGCCAGCAGCTTGCAGGGCGCGGTCTATGGCTACACCTTC.

This clonotype has more than one count but fewer than ten. The chain uses TRBV3-1 and TRBJ2-1; D is unclear. The CDR3 has 17 residues. Per germline, CDR1 LGHDT and CDR2 YNNKEL (reference sequence). V was pared by 4 bases and J by 0 bases, with 16 bases between. The chain's CDR3 is CASSRLAAPSSYNEQFF. CDR3 in DNA: TGTGCCAGCAGCCGACTTGCGGCTCCGAGCTCCTACAATGAGCAGTTCTTC.

This clonotype has only a few counts. The chain couples TRBV20-1 to TRBJ1-5, with 10 bases lining up with TRBD1. Trimming cost V 3 bases and J 3 bases; bases outside gene matches: 8. The CDR3 contains 16 residues. Germline-derived CDR1 and CDR2 are DFQATT and SNEGSKA (reference sequence). The CDR3 bases are TGCAGTGCTAGGGATAGGACAGGGGGGATCAATCAGCCCCAGCATTTT. Protein product: CSARDRTGGINQPQHF.

This clonotype has at least ten counts. This chain links TRBV20-1 with TRBJ1-2; D not resolved. CDR1 DFQATT and CDR2 SNEGSKA come from the germline V gene (reference sequence). This CDR3 region has 9 residues. The V gene lost 4 bases and the J gene lost 7 bases, with 4 bases spanning the gap. CDR3 loop: CSAMAGYTF. The DNA of the CDR3 is TGCAGTGCTATGGCTGGCTACACCTTC.

This clonotype was counted many times. The chain has TRBV10-3 and TRBJ2-2; D unresolved. The CDR3 consists of 18 residues. Germline-derived CDR1 and CDR2 are ENHRY and SYGVKD. Between the trimmed V and J ends, which lost 1 base and 0 bases, there was a span of 15 bases. CDR3 sequence (DNA): TGTGCCATCAGTGAGTGGGGAACGGCAGCAACGAACACCGGGGAGCTGTTTTTT. Translation gives CAISEWGTAATNTGELFF.

This clonotype was observed many times. The chain recombines TRBV9 with TRBJ2-5, with 12 nucleotides matching TRBD2. V gave up 2 bases and J gave up 5 bases; unmatched junction bases: 4. From germline, CDR1 is SGDLS and CDR2 YYNGEE. The CDR3 runs to 15 residues. CDR3 sequence (DNA): TGTGCCAGCAGCGTCACTAGCGGGAGGACGGAGACCCAGTACTTC. Amino acid sequence: CASSVTSGRTETQYF.

This clonotype has at least ten counts. V gene TRBV5-1 combines with J gene TRBJ2-2; 7 bases map to TRBD1. The CDR3 is made up of 15 amino acids. The germline V gene has CDR1 SGHRS and CDR2 YFSETQ. V was pared by 5 bases and J by 3 bases, with 7 bases of the junction left unmatched. The CDR3 here is CASRSGQEHTGELFF. CDR3 nucleotide sequence: TGCGCCAGCAGAAGTGGACAGGAGCACACCGGGGAGCTGTTTTTT.